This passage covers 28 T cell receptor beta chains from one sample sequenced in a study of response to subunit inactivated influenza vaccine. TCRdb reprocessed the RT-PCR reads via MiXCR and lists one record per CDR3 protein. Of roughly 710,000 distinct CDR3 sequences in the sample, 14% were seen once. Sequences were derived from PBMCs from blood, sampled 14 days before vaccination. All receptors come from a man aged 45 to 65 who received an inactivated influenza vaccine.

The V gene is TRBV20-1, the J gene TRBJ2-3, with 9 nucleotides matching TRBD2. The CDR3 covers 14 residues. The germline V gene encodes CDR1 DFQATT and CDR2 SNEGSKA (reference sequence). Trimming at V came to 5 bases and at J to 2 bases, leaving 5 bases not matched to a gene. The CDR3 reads CSAVAGENTDTQYF. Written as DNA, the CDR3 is TGCAGTGCTGTAGCGGGGGAAAACACAGATACGCAGTATTTT.

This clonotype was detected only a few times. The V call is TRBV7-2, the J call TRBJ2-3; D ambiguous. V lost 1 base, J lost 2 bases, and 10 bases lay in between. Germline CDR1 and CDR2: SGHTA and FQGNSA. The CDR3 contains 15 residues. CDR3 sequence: CASSLVSTSTDTQYF. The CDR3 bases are TGTGCCAGCAGCTTAGTCTCTACCTCCACAGATACGCAGTATTTT.

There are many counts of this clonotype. The CDR3: CASSFGTASYEQYF. DNA for the CDR3: TGCGCCAGCAGTTTCGGGACGGCATCCTACGAGCAGTACTTC. This chain uses TRBV5-1 with TRBJ2-7, with D perhaps being TRBD1 or TRBD2 (5 bases each). The CDR3 loop spans 14 amino acids. Germline V gene data show CDR1 as SGHRS and CDR2 as YFSETQ. V lost 5 bases to trimming and J lost 1 base, with 13 bases between them.

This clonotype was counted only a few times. CDR3: CASSPLAMRESEQFF. CDR3 nucleotide sequence: TGTGCCAGCAGCCCTCTAGCTATGCGGGAGTCTGAGCAGTTCTTC. The chain uses TRBV5-5 and TRBJ2-1; 7 nucleotides line up with TRBD2. The V segment lost 4 bases and the J segment 9 bases; nucleotides outside the gene matches: 13. The CDR3 covers 15 residues. Germline V CDR1 and CDR2: SGHKS, YYEKEE (reference sequence).

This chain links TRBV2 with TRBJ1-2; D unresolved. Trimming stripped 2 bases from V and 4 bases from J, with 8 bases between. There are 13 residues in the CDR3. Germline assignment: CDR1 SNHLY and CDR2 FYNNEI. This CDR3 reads CASSERVFYGYTF. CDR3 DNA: TGTGCCAGCAGTGAAAGGGTTTTCTATGGCTACACCTTC. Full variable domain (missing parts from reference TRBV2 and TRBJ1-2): EPEVTQTPSHQVTQMGQEVILRCVPISNHLYFYWYRQILGQKVEFLVSFYNNEISEKSEIFDDQFSVERPDGSNFTLKIRSTKLEDSAMYFCASSERVFYGYTFGSGTRLTVV.

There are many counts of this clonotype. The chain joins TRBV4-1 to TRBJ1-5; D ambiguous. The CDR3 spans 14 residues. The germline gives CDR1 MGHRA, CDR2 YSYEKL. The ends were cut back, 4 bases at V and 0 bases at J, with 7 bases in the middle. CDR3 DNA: TGCGCCAGCAGCCCCGGGATTAGCAATCAGCCCCAGCATTTT. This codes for CASSPGISNQPQHF.

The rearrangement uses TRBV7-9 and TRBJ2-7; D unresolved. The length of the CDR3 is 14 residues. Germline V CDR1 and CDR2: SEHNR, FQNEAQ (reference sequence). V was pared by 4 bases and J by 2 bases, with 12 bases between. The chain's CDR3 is CASSSTRNTYEQYF. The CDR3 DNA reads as TGTGCCAGCAGCTCTACTCGAAACACCTACGAGCAGTACTTC.

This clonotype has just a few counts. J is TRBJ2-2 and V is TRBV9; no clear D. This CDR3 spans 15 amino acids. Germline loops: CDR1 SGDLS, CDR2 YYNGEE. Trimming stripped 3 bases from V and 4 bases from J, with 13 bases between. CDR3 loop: CASSALRLSTGELFF. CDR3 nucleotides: TGTGCCAGCAGCGCCCTACGTCTGAGCACCGGGGAGCTGTTTTTT.

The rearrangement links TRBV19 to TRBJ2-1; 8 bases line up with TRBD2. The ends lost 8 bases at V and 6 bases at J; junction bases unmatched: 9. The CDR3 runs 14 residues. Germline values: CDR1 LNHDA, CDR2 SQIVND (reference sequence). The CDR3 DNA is TGTGCCAGTCGCGAGAGGACTAGCATCAATGAGCAGTTCTTC. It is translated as CASRERTSINEQFF.

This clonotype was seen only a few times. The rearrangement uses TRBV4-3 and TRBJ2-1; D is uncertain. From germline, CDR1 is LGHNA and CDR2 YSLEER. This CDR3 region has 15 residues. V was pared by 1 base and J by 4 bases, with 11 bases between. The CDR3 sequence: CASSQGREQYNEQFF. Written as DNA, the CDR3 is TGCGCCAGCAGCCAAGGAAGGGAACAATACAATGAGCAGTTCTTC.

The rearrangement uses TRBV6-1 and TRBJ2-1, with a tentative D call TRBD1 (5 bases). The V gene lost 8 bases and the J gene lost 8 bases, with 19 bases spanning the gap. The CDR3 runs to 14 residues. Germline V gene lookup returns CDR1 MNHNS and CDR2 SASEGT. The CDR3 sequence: CASRLAGLYDEQFF. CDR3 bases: TGTGCCAGCCGGCTGGCAGGGCTATACGATGAGCAGTTCTTC.

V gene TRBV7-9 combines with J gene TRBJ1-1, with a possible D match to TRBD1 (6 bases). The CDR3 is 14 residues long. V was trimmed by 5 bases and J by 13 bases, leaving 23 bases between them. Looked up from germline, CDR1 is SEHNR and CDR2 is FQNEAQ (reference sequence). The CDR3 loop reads CASSPPTGHPRVFF. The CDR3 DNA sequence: TGTGCCAGCAGCCCCCCGACAGGCCACCCGCGAGTTTTCTTT. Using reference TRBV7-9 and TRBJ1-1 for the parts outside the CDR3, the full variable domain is DTGVSQNPRHKITKRGQNVTFRCDPISEHNRLYWYRQTLGQGPEFLTYFQNEAQLEKSRLLSDRFSAERPKGSFSTLEIQRTEQGDSAMYLCASSPPTGHPRVFFGQGTRLTVV.

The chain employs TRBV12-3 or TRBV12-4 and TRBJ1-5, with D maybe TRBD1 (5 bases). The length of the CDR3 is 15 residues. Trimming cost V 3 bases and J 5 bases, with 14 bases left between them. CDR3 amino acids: CASSFSRVGDQPQHF. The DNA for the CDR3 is TGTGCCAGCAGTTTCTCCAGGGTCGGAGATCAGCCCCAGCATTTT.

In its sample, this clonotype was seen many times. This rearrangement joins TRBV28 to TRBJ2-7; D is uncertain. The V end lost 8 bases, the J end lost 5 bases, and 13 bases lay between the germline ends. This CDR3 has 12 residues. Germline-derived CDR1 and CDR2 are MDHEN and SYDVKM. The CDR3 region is CASQEEKDEQYF. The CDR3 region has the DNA TGTGCCAGCCAAGAGGAAAAGGACGAGCAGTACTTC.

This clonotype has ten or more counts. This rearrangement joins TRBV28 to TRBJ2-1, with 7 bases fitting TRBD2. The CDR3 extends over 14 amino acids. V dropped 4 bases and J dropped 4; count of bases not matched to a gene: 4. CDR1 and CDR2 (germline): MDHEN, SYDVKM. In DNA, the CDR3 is TGTGCCAGCAGTTACGGGAGGAGGTACAATGAGCAGTTCTTC. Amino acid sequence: CASSYGRRYNEQFF.

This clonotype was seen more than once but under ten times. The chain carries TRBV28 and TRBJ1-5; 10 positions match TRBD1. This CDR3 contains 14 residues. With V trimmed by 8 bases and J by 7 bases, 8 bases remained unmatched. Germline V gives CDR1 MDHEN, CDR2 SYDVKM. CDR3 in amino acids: CASAGTGVGQPQHF. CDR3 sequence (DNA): TGTGCCAGCGCAGGGACAGGGGTAGGGCAGCCCCAGCATTTT.

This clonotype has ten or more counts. CDR3 coding DNA: TGCAGTGCTAGAGATCGGAGTCAGGGAAAACCCGAGCAGTACTTC. Amino acid sequence: CSARDRSQGKPEQYF. The chain has TRBV20-1 and TRBJ2-7; D possibly corresponds to TRBD1 (5 bases). The CDR3 runs 15 residues. With 0 bases removed from V and 6 bases from J, the gap between germline ends came to 18 bases. Germline values: CDR1 DFQATT, CDR2 SNEGSKA (reference sequence).

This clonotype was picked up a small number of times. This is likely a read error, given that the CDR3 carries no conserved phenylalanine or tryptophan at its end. The CDR3 spells CASSPGRVRAFL. In nucleotides, the CDR3 is TGTGCCAGCAGCCCAGGGCGGGTTCGGGCTTTCCTT. The rearrangement links TRBV7-8 to TRBJ1-1, with a possible D match to TRBD1 (5 bases). The CDR3 covers 12 residues. CDR1 is SGHVS, CDR2 FQNEAQ, per germline. V dropped 5 bases and J dropped 11 bases, with 15 bases sitting between them.

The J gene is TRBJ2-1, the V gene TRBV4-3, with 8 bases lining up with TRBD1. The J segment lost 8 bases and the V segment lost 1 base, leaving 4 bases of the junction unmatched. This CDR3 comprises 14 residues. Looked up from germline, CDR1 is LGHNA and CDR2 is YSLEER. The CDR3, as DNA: TGCGCCAGCAGCCAAGTGAACAGGGGGTATGAGCAGTTCTTC. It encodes CASSQVNRGYEQFF.

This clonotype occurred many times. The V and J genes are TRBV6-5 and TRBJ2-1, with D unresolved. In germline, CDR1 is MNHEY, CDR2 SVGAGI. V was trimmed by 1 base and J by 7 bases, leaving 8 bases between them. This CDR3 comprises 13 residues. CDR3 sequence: CASSYLNENEQFF. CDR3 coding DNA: TGTGCCAGCAGTTACTTGAATGAGAATGAGCAGTTCTTC.

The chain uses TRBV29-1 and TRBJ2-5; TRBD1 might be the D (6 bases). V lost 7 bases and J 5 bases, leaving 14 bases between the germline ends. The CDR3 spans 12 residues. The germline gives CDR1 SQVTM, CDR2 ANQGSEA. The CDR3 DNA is TGCAGCGCAATACAGGGATTGGAGACCCAGTACTTC. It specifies CSAIQGLETQYF.

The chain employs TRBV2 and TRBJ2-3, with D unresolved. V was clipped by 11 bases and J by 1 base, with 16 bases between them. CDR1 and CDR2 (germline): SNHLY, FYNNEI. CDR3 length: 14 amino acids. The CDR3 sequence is CAGGVGFGTDTQYF. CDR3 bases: TGTGCCGGCGGTGTGGGATTCGGCACAGATACGCAGTATTTT.

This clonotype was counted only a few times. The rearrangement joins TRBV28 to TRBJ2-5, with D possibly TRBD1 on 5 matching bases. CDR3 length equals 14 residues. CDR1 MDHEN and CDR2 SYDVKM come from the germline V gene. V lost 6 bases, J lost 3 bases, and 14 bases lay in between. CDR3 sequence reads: CASSHKGDEETQYF. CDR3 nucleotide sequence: TGTGCCAGCAGCCACAAAGGGGATGAAGAGACCCAGTACTTC.

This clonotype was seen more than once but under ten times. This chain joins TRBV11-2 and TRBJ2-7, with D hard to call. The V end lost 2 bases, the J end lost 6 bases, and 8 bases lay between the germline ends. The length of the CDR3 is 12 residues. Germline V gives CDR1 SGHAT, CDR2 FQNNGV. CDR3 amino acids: CASSLSQSEQYF. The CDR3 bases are TGTGCCAGCAGCTTATCACAATCCGAGCAGTACTTC.

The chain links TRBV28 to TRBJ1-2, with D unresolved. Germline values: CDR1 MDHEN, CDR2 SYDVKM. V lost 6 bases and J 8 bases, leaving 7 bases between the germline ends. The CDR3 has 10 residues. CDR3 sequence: CASRGFGYTF. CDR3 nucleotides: TGTGCCAGCAGGGGGTTCGGCTACACCTTC.

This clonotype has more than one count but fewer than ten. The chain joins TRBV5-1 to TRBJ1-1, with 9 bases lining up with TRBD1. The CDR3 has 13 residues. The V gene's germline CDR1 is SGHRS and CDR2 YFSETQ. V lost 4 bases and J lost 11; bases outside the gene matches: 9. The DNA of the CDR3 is TGCGCCAGCAGCCCCGGGACAGGGACGTCGGCTTTCTTT. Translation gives CASSPGTGTSAFF.

In DNA form, the CDR3 reads TGTGCCACCAGTGATCCCTCGGACACCTCTTATGGCTACACCTTC. This sequence encodes CATSDPSDTSYGYTF. The chain links TRBV24-1 to TRBJ1-2, with D maybe TRBD1 (5 bases). The CDR3 contains 15 residues. Germline CDR1 is KGHDR and CDR2 is SFDVKD. V dropped 3 bases and J dropped 5 bases, with 15 bases sitting between them.

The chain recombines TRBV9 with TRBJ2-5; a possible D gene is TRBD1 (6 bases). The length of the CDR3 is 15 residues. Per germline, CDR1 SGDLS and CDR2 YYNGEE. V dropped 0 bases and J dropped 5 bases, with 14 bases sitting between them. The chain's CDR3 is CASSVEGQIRETQYF. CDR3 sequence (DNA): TGTGCCAGCAGCGTAGAGGGACAAATAAGGGAGACCCAGTACTTC.